These 27 T cell receptor beta chains originate from one sample sequenced in a study of CD8 T cells in ankylosing spondylitis. Each CDR3 protein is one row after TCRdb ran MiXCR on the 5' RACE reads. The sample lists about 160,000 distinct CDR3 sequences; 8.5% to 10% were seen once. Sequences were obtained from blood, either unsorted or a sorted T cell fraction (not recorded which). The receptor source for this set is a female donor with ankylosing spondylitis or in good health (not recorded which).

This chain connects TRBV12-5 to TRBJ2-2; D remains ambiguous. Trimming took 9 bases from V and 0 from J, leaving 5 bases between them. Germline V gene lookup returns CDR1 LGHNT and CDR2 FRNRAP. The CDR3 contains 12 residues. The CDR3 DNA is TGTGCTAGCAGGTCGAACACCGGGGAGCTGTTTTTT. As protein: CASRSNTGELFF.

This clonotype was observed a handful of times. The chain uses TRBV4-3 and TRBJ1-5; possible D gene TRBD1, 5 bases. The V end was cut by 0 bases, the J end by 7 bases, with 16 bases between. This CDR3 has 16 residues. Germline V gene lookup returns CDR1 LGHNA and CDR2 YSLEER. The CDR3 region has the DNA TGCGCCAGCAGCCAAGAGGCTTTACACGGGGGACAGCCCCAGCATTTT. This encodes CASSQEALHGGQPQHF.

The rearrangement uses TRBV12-3 or TRBV12-4 and TRBJ1-1; possible D gene TRBD1, 5 bases. V shed 7 bases and J shed 4 bases, with 16 bases lying between them. This CDR3 spans 14 amino acids. CDR3 protein: CASTFGTAGTEAFF. The CDR3 DNA sequence: TGTGCCAGCACCTTCGGGACGGCTGGCACTGAAGCTTTCTTT.

The rearrangement uses TRBV7-8 and TRBJ2-2; D unclear. The CDR3 runs 16 residues. V was pared by 5 bases and J by 3 bases, with 16 bases between. Germline V gene sequence: CDR1 SGHVS, CDR2 FQNEAQ. CDR3 sequence reads: CASSPPYTVYTGELFF. CDR3 nucleotides: TGTGCCAGCAGCCCTCCCTATACGGTGTACACCGGGGAGCTGTTTTTT.

This clonotype was seen many times. This chain connects TRBV7-9 to TRBJ1-1; unclear D gene. V lost 4 bases, J lost 0 bases, and 12 bases lay in between. Germline V gives CDR1 SEHNR, CDR2 FQNEAQ (reference sequence). The CDR3 has 15 amino acids. The CDR3 reads CASSSPIRVNTEAFF. The CDR3 DNA follows: TGTGCCAGCAGCTCCCCAATAAGGGTGAACACTGAAGCTTTCTTT.

This clonotype has a handful of counts. J is TRBJ2-3 and V is TRBV19; 8 bases are shared with TRBD1. V gave up 5 bases and J gave up 1 base; unmatched junction bases: 2. CDR3 size: 14 residues. Germline V lookup: CDR1 LNHDA, CDR2 SQIVND (reference sequence). CDR3 DNA: TGTGCCAGTAGTCTACAGGGGGGCACAGATACGCAGTATTTT. Translation gives CASSLQGGTDTQYF.

This clonotype has ten or more counts. For the CDR3, the DNA is TGCGCCAGCAGCCCGACGGGTATGGGCCAGCCCCAGCATTTT. Translation gives CASSPTGMGQPQHF. The genes are TRBV5-1 and TRBJ1-5; no clear D. This CDR3 has 14 amino acids. Between the trimmed V and J ends, which lost 4 bases and 7 bases, there was a span of 15 bases. Germline values: CDR1 SGHRS, CDR2 YFSETQ.

In this sample, this clonotype turned up many times. The rearrangement uses TRBV12-3 or TRBV12-4 and TRBJ2-3; D unresolved. The V end was cut by 3 bases, the J end by 5 bases, with 9 bases between. CDR3 length equals 13 residues. The CDR3 here is CASSFVGRDTQYF. The CDR3 DNA reads as TGTGCCAGCAGTTTTGTGGGTCGAGATACGCAGTATTTT.

In its sample, this clonotype was seen a few times. The chain is built from TRBV12-3 or TRBV12-4 and TRBJ2-5, with no clear D. The CDR3 spans 13 residues. Trimming took 6 bases from V and 5 from J, leaving 13 bases between them. The CDR3 here is CASSPDHGETQYF. The CDR3 bases are TGTGCCAGCAGCCCGGACCATGGGGAGACCCAGTACTTC.

This clonotype occurred a few times. This chain joins TRBV24-1 and TRBJ2-3, with D tentatively TRBD2 (6 bases). The germline gives CDR1 KGHDR, CDR2 SFDVKD. Trimming cost V 5 bases and J 0 bases, with 8 bases left between them. CDR3 length equals 14 residues. CDR3 loop: CATSGGTSTDTQYF. CDR3 sequence (DNA): TGTGCCACCAGTGGGGGGACTAGCACAGATACGCAGTATTTT.

This clonotype was observed a few times. This rearrangement joins TRBV6-5 to TRBJ2-3; D not certain. The V end lost 4 bases, the J end lost 2 bases, and 16 bases lay between the germline ends. This CDR3 spans 16 amino acids. The germline gives CDR1 MNHEY, CDR2 SVGAGI. The CDR3 sequence: CASSSLRNFPTDTQYF. In DNA form, the CDR3 reads TGTGCCAGCAGTTCTTTGCGAAACTTCCCCACAGATACGCAGTATTTT.

Of note for this clonotype: The junction differs from germline at one of its ends, possibly a read error. The chain has TRBV25-1 and TRBJ2-1, with 8 bases lining up with TRBD1. The CDR3 covers 14 residues. Germline loops: CDR1 MGHDK, CDR2 SYGVNS. In nucleotides, the CDR3 is TGTGCTAGCAGTGGGGCAGGGGGCAAAAATGAGCAGTTCTTC. Protein: CASSGAGGKNEQFF.

This clonotype came up many times. V usage is TRBV7-9 and J usage is TRBJ2-7, with a weak D call TRBD1 (6 bases). Germline V lookup: CDR1 SEHNR, CDR2 FQNEAQ (reference sequence). Trimming left V 4 bases short and J 10 bases short, with 14 bases between. The CDR3 loop spans 12 amino acids. The CDR3 DNA reads TGTGCCAGCAGCTCACAGGGTTCCCCTCAGTACTTC. Its translation: CASSSQGSPQYF. Supplemented by reference TRBV7-9 and TRBJ2-7, the full variable domain reads DTGVSQNPRHKITKRGQNVTFRCDPISEHNRLYWYRQTLGQGPEFLTYFQNEAQLEKSRLLSDRFSAERPKGSFSTLEIQRTEQGDSAMYLCASSSQGSPQYFGPGTRLTVT.

This clonotype occurred many times. J is TRBJ1-1 and V is TRBV12-3 or TRBV12-4; D possibly corresponds to TRBD1 (5 bases). The CDR3 is made up of 14 amino acids. The V and J ends lost 5 bases and 1 base respectively, with 11 bases between them. CDR3 sequence reads: CASSPGSSNTEAFF. CDR3 bases: TGTGCCAGCAGTCCAGGGAGTTCGAACACTGAAGCTTTCTTT.

The table lists this clonotype with many counts. The chain joins TRBV11-2 to TRBJ2-1, with 8 bases fitting TRBD2. The CDR3 runs to 15 residues. Germline V gives CDR1 SGHAT, CDR2 FQNNGV. Unmatched junction bases numbered 7, after V lost 5 bases and J lost 4 bases. The CDR3 spells CASSLSSGPYNEQFF. The CDR3, as DNA: TGTGCCAGCAGCCTTTCTAGCGGGCCTTACAATGAGCAGTTCTTC.

The chain employs TRBV20-1 and TRBJ2-7, with unresolved D. V was clipped by 3 bases and J by 5 bases, with 14 bases between them. CDR1 and CDR2 from the germline V gene are DFQATT and SNEGSKA (reference sequence). The CDR3 is 13 residues long. The CDR3 loop is CSARPEGTDEQYF. The CDR3 coding sequence is TGCAGTGCTAGGCCCGAAGGAACCGACGAGCAGTACTTC.

This clonotype was picked up a small number of times. The rearrangement links TRBV11-2 to TRBJ2-5; D ambiguous. The CDR3 has 11 residues. Germline CDR1 SGHAT, CDR2 FQNNGV. Trimming pared 5 bases from V and 3 bases from J, leaving 4 bases between. The CDR3 sequence: CASSQEETQYF. CDR3 DNA sequence: TGTGCCAGCAGCCAAGAAGAGACCCAGTACTTC.

This clonotype showed up just a few times. V gene TRBV9 combines with J gene TRBJ2-1; TRBD2 matches at 8 bases. V was clipped by 4 bases and J by 4 bases; unmatched bases: 7. CDR1 is SGDLS, CDR2 YYNGEE, per germline. The CDR3 extends over 15 amino acids. CDR3 sequence: CASSFSGTPYNEQFF. For the CDR3, the DNA is TGTGCCAGCAGCTTTAGCGGGACCCCATACAATGAGCAGTTCTTC.

This clonotype was counted only a few times. The chain employs TRBV29-1 and TRBJ2-7, with 7 bases lining up with TRBD2. The CDR3 is made up of 12 amino acids. The trim removed 7 bases at V and 7 bases at J, leaving 10 bases unmatched. Germline lookup yields CDR1 SQVTM and CDR2 ANQGSEA. CDR3 sequence: CSGTLSGGEQYF. The CDR3 DNA sequence: TGCAGCGGGACCTTGTCGGGGGGTGAGCAGTACTTC.

The chain joins TRBV7-6 to TRBJ2-1; D might be TRBD1 or TRBD2, each matching 5 bases. The CDR3 has 14 residues. Trimming removed 5 bases at V and 9 bases at J, with 17 bases between. CDR1 is SGHVS and CDR2 is FNYEAQ in the germline V gene. The CDR3 DNA is TGTGCCAGCAGCCCGGAACCTGAGAGGGGTGAGCAGTTCTTC. Amino acids: CASSPEPERGEQFF.

This clonotype was seen a handful of times. V usage is TRBV7-2 and J usage is TRBJ2-7; TRBD2 matches at 7 bases. The CDR3 runs 15 residues. The junction had 6 bases not matched to a gene; V was cut back by 1 base and J by 3 bases. Per germline, CDR1 SGHTA and CDR2 FQGNSA. CDR3 amino acids: CASSLERLADYEQYF. The CDR3 DNA reads as TGTGCCAGCAGCTTAGAGAGGCTAGCGGACTACGAGCAGTACTTC.

This clonotype was found a few times. J is TRBJ2-3 and V is TRBV6-5, with 7 bases aligning to TRBD2. The CDR3 length is 16 residues. The V gene end was trimmed by 0 bases and the J gene end by 0 bases; junction bases not matched to a gene: 3. CDR1 is MNHEY and CDR2 is SVGAGI in the germline V gene. CDR3 amino acids: CASSYSTSTSTDTQYF. CDR3 sequence (DNA): TGTGCCAGCAGTTACTCGACTAGCACGAGCACAGATACGCAGTATTTT.

In nucleotides, the CDR3 is TGTGCCAGTAGTTACAGGGGATCCTACGTGGAGCAGTACTTC. This gives the protein CASSYRGSYVEQYF. This rearrangement joins TRBV19 to TRBJ2-7, with 7 positions matching TRBD1. CDR3 length equals 14 residues. Germline CDR1 LNHDA, CDR2 SQIVND (reference sequence). V trimming: 5 bases; J trimming: 7 bases; junction bases outside the gene matches: 11.

This clonotype was found a few times. The V and J genes are TRBV6-1 and TRBJ2-5, with 14 bases identical to TRBD2. Germline CDR1 and CDR2: MNHNS and SASEGT. This CDR3 has 18 residues. V lost 6 bases and J lost 5; bases outside the gene matches: 14. For the CDR3, the DNA is TGTGCCAGCAGCGCGGGACTAGCGGGAGAGGGGGGTAGGGAGACCCAGTACTTC. Translation gives CASSAGLAGEGGRETQYF.

This clonotype was observed a few times. The V call is TRBV20-1, the J call TRBJ2-1; 11 bases align to TRBD2. The V segment lost 6 bases and the J segment 0 bases; nucleotides outside the gene matches: 4. The CDR3 is made up of 15 amino acids. Germline V gene lookup returns CDR1 DFQATT and CDR2 SNEGSKA (reference sequence). The CDR3 sequence is CSALTSGSSYNEQFF. CDR3 DNA: TGCAGTGCGCTTACTAGCGGGAGCTCCTACAATGAGCAGTTCTTC.

This clonotype was observed a few times. The J gene is TRBJ2-7, the V gene TRBV7-2, with 13 bases lining up with TRBD2. V lost 5 bases, J lost 2 bases, and 6 bases stayed unmatched. The germline V gene encodes CDR1 SGHTA and CDR2 FQGNSA. The CDR3 covers 16 residues. The CDR3 sequence is CASSPRTSGSTYEQYF. The CDR3 nucleotides read TGTGCCAGCAGCCCACGGACTAGCGGGAGTACCTACGAGCAGTACTTC.

The table lists this clonotype with a few counts. V and J are TRBV7-9 and TRBJ2-1; D not certain. The CDR3 is 12 residues long. Trimming stripped 6 bases from V and 5 bases from J, with 8 bases between. CDR1 and CDR2 (germline): SEHNR, FQNEAQ (reference sequence). The CDR3 loop is CASRPGNNEQFF. The CDR3 DNA is TGTGCCAGCAGGCCTGGCAACAATGAGCAGTTCTTC.